This T cell receptor beta chain comes out of a study of blood T cell repertoires in COVID-19. Across the whole study: Nucleic acid was either cDNA or gDNA, and it came from T cells, B-cell-depleted T cells, or PBMCs.

Sequencing used immunoSEQ multiplex PCR; TCRdb keeps in-frame clones, though not all of them. Of 200,000 to 300,000 clones detected, 87% appear once; the ten largest clones hold approximately 7.5%. There are 12 residues in the CDR3. The V and J ends lost 6 bases and 1 base respectively, with 3 bases between them. CDR1 is MDHEN, CDR2 SYDVKM, per germline. The clonotype comes from a man aged 55-75 years who had recovered from COVID-19. The chain recombines TRBV28 with TRBJ2-2; D not certain. The material sequenced was peripheral blood. The CDR3 bases are TGTGCCAGCAGCCGGAACACCGGGGAGCTGTTTTTT. Translating gives CASSRNTGELFF.